The entry that follows covers one TCR beta chain sequence. The antigen remains undetermined. This record belongs to a study of cytomegalovirus exposure and HLA in healthy donors. Study conclusions and caveats: Later analysis suggested links between common viral pathogens and several top significant clusters. Analysis was performed later, and it showed HLA-associated TCR beta chains to be more clonally expanded than equally common others.

Healthy bone marrow donors supplied every sample. The germline gives CDR1 SGHNT, CDR2 YYREEE (reference sequence). V lost 4 bases to trimming and J lost 1 base; unmatched junction nucleotides: 5. The CDR3 length is 15 residues. The primer mix had 60 Vbeta and 13 Jbeta primers. Repertoires were generated with immunoSEQ multiplex PCR, while TCRdb's copy carries only in-frame clones and drops some. This sample has around 100,000 clones, with around 70% found just once. The chain uses TRBV5-4 and TRBJ2-1, with 7 bases aligning to TRBD2. The sequence came from a man aged 40-49 years in good health and CMV-seropositive. Sequencing used PBMCs. Here the CDR3 reads CASSPSGVSYNEQFF. The DNA of the CDR3 is TGTGCCAGCAGCCCAAGCGGGGTTTCCTACAATGAGCAGTTCTTC.